Listed below are T cell receptor beta chains from one sample, sequenced in a study of cytomegalovirus exposure and HLA in healthy donors. Assay: immunoSEQ multiplex PCR; the TCRdb copy retains only in-frame clones and omits some. The sample records approximately 180,000 clones, 75% to 90% being singletons. The material sequenced was PBMCs. The origin of the receptors is a man aged 30-40 years in good health and CMV-seropositive. The CDR3 runs from the conserved cysteine through the conserved F or W. The D gene is left open where the match is weak. Size is stated for part of the rows, as once, few or many counts, or as a class when the clone is expanded.

abundance	j_gene	d_gene	v_gene	CDR3nt	CDR3aa
NA	TRBJ1-6	TRBD1	TRBV6-6	TGTGCCAGCAGTTACTCCGGGACAGTTAATTCACCCCTCCACTTT	CASSYSGTVNSPLHF
NA	TRBJ2-1	TRBD1	TRBV15	TGTGCCACCAGCAGAGGACGGGACAGCATCAATGAGCAGTTCTTC	CATSRGRDSINEQFF
NA	TRBJ1-1	NA	TRBV5-5	TGTGCCAGCAGCTTGGAGGGGGGGCATAGGAACACTGAAGCTTTCTTT	CASSLEGGHRNTEAFF
NA	TRBJ1-2	NA	TRBV28	TGTGCCAGCAGTTTAGGGAGGGGATTGCTCTTACCTAACTATGGCTACACCTTC	CASSLGRGLLLPNYGYTF
NA	TRBJ2-3	TRBD2	TRBV14	TGTGCCAGCAGCCTCAGCGGGGGGCCAGGATATACGCAGTATTTT	CASSLSGGPGYTQYF
NA	TRBJ1-4	TRBD1	TRBV7-8	TGTGCCAGCAGCTCCGGCGGGACAGGGGCGGGTTCAACTAATGAAAAACTGTTTTTT	CASSSGGTGAGSTNEKLFF
NA	TRBJ2-1	NA	TRBV19	TGTGCCAGTAGTCCGGGGGGCGGGAGTGGTGTTTTTTCCTACAATGAGCAGTTCTTC	CASSPGGGSGVFSYNEQFF
NA	TRBJ1-6	TRBD1	TRBV5-1	TGCGCCAGCAGCTCCGCTCTTGGGACAGGGGGTAATTCACCCCTCCACTTT	CASSSALGTGGNSPLHF
NA	TRBJ2-1	TRBD2	TRBV5-4	TGTGCCAGCACCGAGGGACTAGCGGGCGCCCCGGAGCAGTTCTTC	CASTEGLAGAPEQFF
NA	TRBJ1-5	NA	TRBV7-9	TGTGCCAGCAGCGCGGCAGGGGAGCAGCCCCAGCATTTT	CASSAAGEQPQHF
NA	TRBJ1-2	TRBD1	TRBV28	TGTGCCACTATAGACAGGGGCGGCTATGGCTACACCTTC	CATIDRGGYGYTF
few	TRBJ1-1	NA	TRBV19	TGTGCCAGTAGTAGTAGTACGAACACTGAAGCTTTCTTT	CASSSSTNTEAFF
NA	TRBJ2-5	TRBD2	TRBV6-1	TGTGCCAGCAGTGAAATGGGGAGGGCCAGAGAGACCCAGTACTTC	CASSEMGRARETQYF
once	TRBJ2-2	TRBD2	TRBV12-5	TGTGCTAGTGGTTGGGGGACTAGCGGACAGAACACCGGGGAGCTGTTTTTT	CASGWGTSGQNTGELFF
NA	TRBJ1-4	TRBD1	TRBV23-1	TGCGCCAGCAGTCAATGCGGAGAAGCCGGGACAGGAGATGAAAAACTGTTTTTT	CASSQCGEAGTGDEKLFF
few	TRBJ2-7	TRBD1	TRBV18	TGTGCCAGCTCACCGGAACCCGGACAGGAACCCTACGAGCAGTACTTC	CASSPEPGQEPYEQYF
NA	TRBJ2-1	TRBD1	TRBV6-1	TGTGCCAGCAGTGGTCTACAGGGGGCGGATGAGCAGTTCTTC	CASSGLQGADEQFF
NA	TRBJ1-5	NA	TRBV27	TGTGCCAGCAGTTTATCGCCGACAAACCAGCCCCAGCATTTT	CASSLSPTNQPQHF
few	TRBJ1-1	TRBD1	TRBV4-2	TGTGCCAGCAGCCAAGGGACAGGGTTGAACACTGAAGCTTTCTTT	CASSQGTGLNTEAFF
NA	TRBJ1-2	TRBD1	TRBV18	TGTGCCAGCTCCCGACAGGGGATGGACTATGGCTACACCTTC	CASSRQGMDYGYTF
NA	TRBJ2-1	TRBD2	TRBV2	TGTGCCAGCAGTGGGTCGTTAGCGGGACGGAATGAGCAGTTCTTC	CASSGSLAGRNEQFF
NA	TRBJ2-1	NA	TRBV7-9	TGTGCCAGCGCCCCCCTAGGGGGTGAGCAGTTCTTC	CASAPLGGEQFF
NA	TRBJ1-1	NA	TRBV6-1	TGTGCCAGCAGTGATCAGGACAGCACTGAAGCTTTCTTT	CASSDQDSTEAFF
NA	TRBJ1-6	NA	TRBV10-3	TGTGCCATCAGCCCTGACCCGGGGAGCTCGCCCCTCCACTTT	CAISPDPGSSPLHF
NA	TRBJ2-7	NA	TRBV7-9	TGTGCCAGCAGCTCTGGGCCATACGAGCAGTACTTC	CASSSGPYEQYF
NA	TRBJ2-7	NA	TRBV5-6	TGTGCCAGCAGCTTGGACGGGACACCGACCTCCTACGAGCAGTACTTC	CASSLDGTPTSYEQYF
NA	TRBJ2-7	TRBD2	TRBV7-2	TGTGCCAGCAGCTTAGAGCGGCCAACTAGCGTTGGGGAGCAGTACTTC	CASSLERPTSVGEQYF
NA	TRBJ1-5	NA	TRBV27	TGTGCCAGCAGTGGGGCGGCGGGACCTTATACCAATCAGCCCCAGCATTTT	CASSGAAGPYTNQPQHF
NA	TRBJ1-2	NA	TRBV7-6	TGTGCCAGCAGCCCAGGCGGGCGCAATGGCTACACCTTC	CASSPGGRNGYTF
NA	TRBJ1-5	TRBD1	TRBV7-8	TGTGCCAGCAGCCAGGGGGGACAGGGAAACCAGCCCCAGCATTTT	CASSQGGQGNQPQHF
medium-sized	TRBJ2-6	NA	TRBV6-5	TGTGCCAGCAGTTACTCGGGCGAGGCCAACGTCCTGACTTTC	CASSYSGEANVLTF
once	TRBJ2-2	NA	TRBV6-1	TGTGCCAGCAGTCAGGGGCCGGTCACCGGGGAGCTGTTTTTT	CASSQGPVTGELFF
NA	TRBJ2-2	TRBD1	TRBV7-8	TGTGCCAGCAGCTTAGCGTTGGGACAGGGGAAGGAGGCTGGGGACATCGGGGAGCTGTTTTTT	CASSLALGQGKEAGDIGELFF
NA	TRBJ2-5	NA	TRBV5-1	TGCGCCAGCAGCTTGAGCGGACCCAAAGAGACCCAGTACTTC	CASSLSGPKETQYF
NA	TRBJ1-1	TRBD1	TRBV19	TGTGCCAGTAGTGCCGACAGGGGCACGGGGAACACTGAAGCTTTCTTT	CASSADRGTGNTEAFF
NA	TRBJ1-6	NA	TRBV18	TGTGCCAGCTCACCACTCCCCAGGGCGATGCATTCACCCCTCCACTTT	CASSPLPRAMHSPLHF
NA	TRBJ2-7	TRBD2	TRBV27	TGTGCCAGCAACAATTTGGCGGGGGGCTACGAGCAGTACTTC	CASNNLAGGYEQYF
NA	TRBJ2-3	NA	TRBV27	TGTGCCAGCAGTTCCGGACTACGGCGTGGTACGCAGTATTTT	CASSSGLRRGTQYF
NA	TRBJ2-7	TRBD1	TRBV18	TGTGCCAGCTCACCAAGACCTGGGACAGGGGGGACCGAGCAGTACTTC	CASSPRPGTGGTEQYF
NA	TRBJ2-7	NA	TRBV7-9	TGTTCCAGCAGCGGGACAGGATACGAGCAGTACTTC	CSSSGTGYEQYF
NA	TRBJ1-2	NA	TRBV5-1	TGCGCCAGCAGCTTGGGTGGGCAGGGTAGCGGCTACACCTTC	CASSLGGQGSGYTF
NA	TRBJ1-5	NA	TRBV6-1	TGTGCCAGCAGTGAGTCTACGGGCAATCAGCCCCAGCATTTT	CASSESTGNQPQHF
NA	TRBJ2-1	TRBD2	TRBV5-1	TGCGCCAGCAGCTTGGATTTCGCGGGGGTCGCCTACAATGAGCAGTTCTTC	CASSLDFAGVAYNEQFF
NA	TRBJ2-1	NA	TRBV7-9	TGTGCCAGCAGCTTCCGGGCGCCCCCGGAGGGAGAGCAGTTCTTC	CASSFRAPPEGEQFF
NA	TRBJ2-7	TRBD1	TRBV5-4	TGTGCCAGCAGTTCCTACAGGGGAGTCCCCTACGAGCAGTACTTC	CASSSYRGVPYEQYF
once	TRBJ2-1	TRBD1	TRBV5-1	TGCGCCAGCAGCTTGGCCGGACAGGGGTCCATCAATGAGCAGTTCTTC	CASSLAGQGSINEQFF
NA	TRBJ2-5	NA	TRBV29-1	TGCAGCATGGGACTTTCGGAGACCCAGTACTTC	CSMGLSETQYF
NA	TRBJ2-2	NA	TRBV19	TGTGCCAGTAGTATGGCAGGGATGGTAGCCGGGGAGCTGTTTTTT	CASSMAGMVAGELFF
NA	TRBJ1-2	NA	TRBV19	TGTGCCAGTACCCTGTATCTGTCGGGATTGCCCTCCTATGGCTACACCTTC	CASTLYLSGLPSYGYTF
few	TRBJ2-1	TRBD1	TRBV6-1	TGTGCCAGCATGGACAGGGGAAGAAATATCCGGGAGCAGTTCTTC	CASMDRGRNIREQFF
NA	TRBJ2-3	TRBD2	TRBV27	TGTGCCAGCAGTTCCCTTGGACTAGCGGGAGTAGAAGATACGCAGTATTTT	CASSSLGLAGVEDTQYF
NA	TRBJ2-6	TRBD1	TRBV28	TGTGCCAGCAGTCCCTCAGGGGGCTATGGGGCCAACGTCCTGACTTTC	CASSPSGGYGANVLTF
NA	TRBJ1-4	NA	TRBV15	TGTGCCACCAGTAGACCGGGGGAGGCAACTAATGAAAAACTGTTTTTT	CATSRPGEATNEKLFF
NA	TRBJ2-3	TRBD1	TRBV6-4	TGTGCCAGCGGGACAGGGGGCACAGATACGCAGTATTTT	CASGTGGTDTQYF
NA	TRBJ2-1	NA	TRBV5-4	TGTGCCAGCAGCTTTCAAGCGGTCAATGAGCAGTTCTTC	CASSFQAVNEQFF
many	TRBJ2-7	NA	TRBV7-8	TGTGCCAGCAGCTTAGACGGGTCCTACGAGCAGTACTTC	CASSLDGSYEQYF